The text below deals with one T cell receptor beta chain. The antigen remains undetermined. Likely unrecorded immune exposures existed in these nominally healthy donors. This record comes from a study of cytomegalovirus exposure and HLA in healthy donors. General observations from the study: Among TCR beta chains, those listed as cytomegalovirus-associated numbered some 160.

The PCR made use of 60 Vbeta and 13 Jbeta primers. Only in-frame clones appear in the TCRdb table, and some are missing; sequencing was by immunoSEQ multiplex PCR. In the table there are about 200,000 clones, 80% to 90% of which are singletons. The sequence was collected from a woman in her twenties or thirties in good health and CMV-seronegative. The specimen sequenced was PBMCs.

The CDR3 loop reads CASSVGSGRAPTGELFF. In nucleotides, the CDR3 is TGTGCCAGCAGCGTCGGTAGCGGGAGGGCTCCCACCGGGGAGCTGTTTTTT. This sequence joins TRBV9 and TRBJ2-2; 11 bases are shared with TRBD2. CDR1 and CDR2 (germline): SGDLS, YYNGEE. This CDR3 spans 17 amino acids. The trim removed 2 bases at V and 4 bases at J, leaving 7 bases unmatched.